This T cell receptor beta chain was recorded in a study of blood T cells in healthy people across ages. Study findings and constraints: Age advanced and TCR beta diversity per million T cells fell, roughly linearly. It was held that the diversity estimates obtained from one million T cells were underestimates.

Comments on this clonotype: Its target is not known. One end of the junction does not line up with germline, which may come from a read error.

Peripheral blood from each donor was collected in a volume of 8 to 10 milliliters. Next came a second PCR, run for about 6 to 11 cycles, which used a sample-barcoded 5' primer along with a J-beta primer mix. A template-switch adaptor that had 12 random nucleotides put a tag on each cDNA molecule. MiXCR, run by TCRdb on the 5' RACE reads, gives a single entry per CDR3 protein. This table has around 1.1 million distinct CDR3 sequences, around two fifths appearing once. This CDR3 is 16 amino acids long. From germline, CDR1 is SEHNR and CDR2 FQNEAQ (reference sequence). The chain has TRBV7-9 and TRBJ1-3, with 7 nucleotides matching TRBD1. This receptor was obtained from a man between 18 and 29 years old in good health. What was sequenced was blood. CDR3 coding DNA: TGTGCCGGCAGCTTAGAGGGGGCGCGTACCGGAAACACCATATATTTT. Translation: CAGSLEGARTGNTIYF.